This is a list of T cell receptor beta chains from one sample in a study of regulatory T cells in long-lasting Graves disease. TCRdb passed the multiplex PCR reads through MiXCR, listing each CDR3 protein once. The profile shows over 300,000 distinct CDR3 sequences, about 14% of them singletons. The sample here was peripheral blood mononuclear cells (PBMCs), taken at new diagnosis, from a patient treated with antithyroid drugs. The receptors originated from a female donor with Graves disease. Each CDR3 is given with its conserved first and last residue.

length: 13; V: TRBV28; CDR3: CASSSGGLQPQHF
length: 12; V: TRBV12-3/TRBV12-4; CDR3: CASSFSLDTRYF
length: 17; V: TRBV19; CDR3: CASSIAGRAQGGTEAFF
length: 15; V: TRBV27; CDR3: CASSLSGLSAAKLFF
length: 14; V: TRBV27; CDR3: CASRGFGGSYGYTF
length: 15; V: TRBV29-1; CDR3: CSVGWVASGANVLTF
length: 13; V: TRBV27; CDR3: CASSFRRGYEQYF
length: 18; V: TRBV7-9; CDR3: CASRTGSGSPSSYNEQFF
length: 11; V: TRBV7-9; CDR3: CASRLTSEQFF
length: 15; V: TRBV12-3/TRBV12-4; CDR3: CASSLSAGAGQPQHF
length: 16; V: TRBV20-1; CDR3: CSARDPAGPRHYEQYF
length: 13; V: TRBV3-1; CDR3: CASSPRFGGELFF
length: 15; V: TRBV28; CDR3: CASSFPGQGSREQYF
length: 15; V: TRBV11-2; CDR3: CASSMGHGTNEKLFF
length: 15; V: TRBV3-1; CDR3: CASSQEGGSGVPQHF
length: 13; V: TRBV2; CDR3: CASSEKTVYGYTF
length: 14; V: TRBV7-9; CDR3: CASSRGRVNTEAFF
length: 15; V: TRBV2; CDR3: CASTSRMTSGNTIYF
length: 18; V: TRBV5-6; CDR3: CASSLRTSGRAALSEQYF
length: 13; V: TRBV27; CDR3: CASSLSRAGELFF
length: 17; V: TRBV20-1; CDR3: CSARRIGTGGLAAEAFF
length: 13; V: TRBV6-1; CDR3: CASSDALGYGYTF
length: 11; V: TRBV20-1; CDR3: CSVLTREKLFF
length: 15; V: TRBV7-2; CDR3: CASSFSGTTNYGYTF
length: 14; V: TRBV20-1; CDR3: CSASKQGANSPLHF
length: 15; V: TRBV5-1; CDR3: CASSWTGTENSPLHF
length: 11; V: TRBV12-3/TRBV12-4; CDR3: CASSYRETQYF
length: 16; V: TRBV27; CDR3: CASSRWAGGLGYEQYF